These 18 T cell receptor beta chains were all obtained from the same sample, sequenced in a study of T cell responses to AZD1222 COVID-19 vaccine. Sequencing was performed with immunoSEQ multiplex PCR; in TCRdb, only in-frame clones are kept and a portion is missing. The sample records 90,000 to 150,000 clones, around 92% being singletons. Sequenced here: peripheral blood, sampled 28 days after the second AZD1222 dose. These receptor sequences come from an adult who received the AZD1222 COVID-19 vaccine.

V is TRBV6-5 and J is TRBJ2-5; D is unresolved. CDR3 size: 11 residues. CDR1 is MNHEY and CDR2 is SVGAGI in the germline V gene. V was shortened by 5 bases and J by 4 bases, with 5 bases between the two germline ends. CDR3 nucleotide sequence: TGTGCCAGCAGTCGTGGAGAGACCCAGTACTTC. Protein product: CASSRGETQYF.

CDR3 DNA sequence: TGTGCCAGCTCACCGTTGGTACTAGCGGGACGCAATGAGCAGTTCTTC. This codes for CASSPLVLAGRNEQFF. V and J are TRBV18 and TRBJ2-1; 10 bases fit TRBD2. The CDR3 has 16 amino acids. CDR1 is KGHSH, CDR2 LQKENI, per germline. J gave up 6 bases and V 3 bases, and 8 bases lay outside the gene matches. The whole variable domain, filled in from reference TRBV18 and TRBJ2-1, reads NAGVMQNPRHLVRRRGQEARLRCSPMKGHSHVYWYRQLPEEGLKFMVYLQKENIIDESGMPKERFSAEFPKEGPSILRIQQVVRGDSAAYFCASSPLVLAGRNEQFFGPGTRLTVL.

This chain uses TRBV6-5 with TRBJ1-1; D might be TRBD1 (5 bases). The germline V gene has CDR1 MNHEY and CDR2 SVGAGI. The length of the CDR3 is 12 residues. The V gene lost 8 bases and the J gene lost 6 bases, with 13 bases spanning the gap. CDR3 nucleotide sequence: TGTGCCAGCCGCAGGGAGTTGGCTGAAGCTTTCTTT. This gives the protein CASRRELAEAFF.

The chain joins TRBV19 to TRBJ2-2; 7 bases are a match to TRBD1. In germline, CDR1 is LNHDA, CDR2 SQIVND (reference sequence). Trimming cost V 5 bases and J 0 bases; bases outside gene matches: 6. This CDR3 contains 16 residues. CDR3 DNA: TGTGCCAGTAGTGCCGACAGGGCCCCGAACACCGGGGAGCTGTTTTTT. Its protein is CASSADRAPNTGELFF.

This chain connects TRBV18 to TRBJ1-5; D might be TRBD1 (6 bases). The CDR3 sequence is 15 residues long. Germline V gene data show CDR1 as KGHSH and CDR2 as LQKENI. The V and J ends lost 5 bases and 6 bases respectively, with 17 bases between them. The CDR3 region has the DNA TGTGCCAGCTCATTCGGGGGCCCCCCGGGTCAGCCCCAGCATTTT. This codes for CASSFGGPPGQPQHF.

V usage is TRBV6-5 and J usage is TRBJ1-4; no firm D call. The germline CDR1 and CDR2 sequences are MNHEY and SVGAGI. Between the trimmed V and J ends, which lost 6 bases and 0 bases, there was a span of 11 bases. CDR3 length: 15 amino acids. The CDR3 region is CASRTAEATNEKLFF. CDR3 bases: TGTGCCAGCAGAACGGCAGAAGCAACTAATGAAAAACTGTTTTTT.

This chain joins TRBV7-2 and TRBJ1-3; D is uncertain. The CDR3 is made up of 14 amino acids. Between the trimmed V and J ends, which lost 2 bases and 4 bases, there was a span of 9 bases. Germline values: CDR1 SGHTA, CDR2 FQGNSA. In DNA, the CDR3 is TGTGCCAGCAGCTTACTAGATCCAGGAAACACCATATATTTT. Translation gives CASSLLDPGNTIYF.

The gene calls are TRBV5-4 and TRBJ2-7; no clear D gene. V shed 3 bases and J shed 1 base, with 17 bases lying between them. The CDR3 has 16 amino acids. The germline V gene encodes CDR1 SGHNT and CDR2 YYREEE (reference sequence). The CDR3, as DNA: TGTGCCAGCAGCTCTGGCTCCGGGTTAGGGTCCTACGAGCAGTACTTC. As protein: CASSSGSGLGSYEQYF.

The chain recombines TRBV11-2 with TRBJ1-1, with a weak D call TRBD1 (5 bases). Per germline, CDR1 SGHAT and CDR2 FQNNGV. The CDR3 is 15 residues long. Trimming took off 3 bases at V and 0 bases at J, with 11 bases between the two ends. The CDR3: CASSFGGGMNTEAFF. Written as DNA, the CDR3 is TGTGCCAGCAGCTTCGGGGGGGGGATGAACACTGAAGCTTTCTTT.

This clone has only a few counts. V usage is TRBV27 and J usage is TRBJ2-7; 9 nucleotides match TRBD1. The CDR3 has 15 amino acids. Trimming at V came to 0 bases and at J to 3 bases, leaving 3 bases not matched to a gene. Germline CDR1 reads MNHEY; CDR2 reads SMNVEV (reference sequence). The CDR3 nucleotides are TGTGCCAGCAGTTTATCGGGACAGGGACGCTACGAGCAGTACTTC. Amino acid sequence: CASSLSGQGRYEQYF.

The chain couples TRBV27 to TRBJ1-2; no clear D gene. Germline V gene sequence: CDR1 MNHEY, CDR2 SMNVEV (reference sequence). V shed 2 bases and J shed 4 bases, with 8 bases lying between them. The CDR3 spans 13 residues. The CDR3 region is CASSLEGGYGYTF. The CDR3 DNA reads TGTGCCAGCAGTTTAGAAGGTGGCTATGGCTACACCTTC.

This rearrangement joins TRBV6-5 to TRBJ1-5; 9 bases fit TRBD1. Per the germline V gene, CDR1 is MNHEY and CDR2 is SVGAGI. The V and J ends lost 5 bases and 3 bases, in that order; junction bases with no gene match: 5. The CDR3 length is 15 residues. The CDR3 region has the DNA TGTGCCAGCAGTACCGGGACAGGGATCAATCAGCCCCAGCATTTT. Translating gives CASSTGTGINQPQHF.

V and J are TRBV25-1 and TRBJ2-5; TRBD1 might be the D (5 bases). Per germline, CDR1 MGHDK and CDR2 SYGVNS. The V gene lost 0 bases and the J gene lost 5 bases, with 16 bases spanning the gap. The length of the CDR3 is 16 residues. DNA for the CDR3: TGTGCCAGCAGTGAATATTCGACCAGGTCAGGGGAGACCCAGTACTTC. Its protein product is CASSEYSTRSGETQYF.

This chain connects TRBV5-1 to TRBJ2-1; 9 bases map to TRBD2. J lost 4 bases, V lost 3 bases, and 11 bases had no gene match. This CDR3 is 17 amino acids long. The germline CDR1 and CDR2 sequences are SGHRS and YFSETQ. The chain's CDR3 is CASSSEPLAGLYNEQFF. In nucleotides, the CDR3 is TGCGCCAGCAGCTCGGAACCCCTAGCGGGACTTTACAATGAGCAGTTCTTC. The variable domain in full, completed from reference TRBV5-1 and TRBJ2-1, reads KAGVTQTPRYLIKTRGQQVTLSCSPISGHRSVSWYQQTPGQGLQFLFEYFSETQRNKGNFPGRFSGRQFSNSRSEMNVSTLELGDSALYLCASSSEPLAGLYNEQFFGPGTRLTVL.

The gene calls are TRBV11-2 and TRBJ2-1; no reliable D call. Germline V lookup: CDR1 SGHAT, CDR2 FQNNGV. The CDR3 sequence is 15 residues long. The V end was cut by 0 bases, the J end by 4 bases, with 10 bases between. The CDR3 sequence: CASSLDPKEYNEQFF. In DNA form, the CDR3 reads TGTGCCAGCAGCTTAGATCCTAAGGAGTACAATGAGCAGTTCTTC.

CDR3 nucleotides: TGTGCCATCAGTGAGACCGGGACGTATGACGAGCAGTACTTC. Translating it yields CAISETGTYDEQYF. The J gene is TRBJ2-7, the V gene TRBV10-3; D is possibly TRBD1 or TRBD2 (5 bases each). Trimming pared 2 bases from V and 5 bases from J, leaving 13 bases between. The CDR3 sequence is 14 residues long. Germline V gene data show CDR1 as ENHRY and CDR2 as SYGVKD.

The chain couples TRBV19 to TRBJ1-5; the D gene is possibly TRBD1 (5 bases). This CDR3 has 14 residues. Germline V CDR1 and CDR2: LNHDA, SQIVND (reference sequence). V shed 4 bases and J shed 2 bases, with 9 bases lying between them. CDR3 sequence (DNA): TGTGCCAGTAGTAGGCAGGGTGGCAATCAGCCCCAGCATTTT. It is translated as CASSRQGGNQPQHF.

The V call is TRBV9, the J call TRBJ1-5; possible D gene TRBD1, 6 bases. Germline CDR1 and CDR2: SGDLS and YYNGEE. The CDR3 is 17 amino acids. Trimming left V 1 base short and J 4 bases short, with 18 bases between. CDR3 coding DNA: TGTGCCAGCAGCGTATATAATAGGGGGTTGGAGAATCAGCCCCAGCATTTT. Its protein product is CASSVYNRGLENQPQHF.